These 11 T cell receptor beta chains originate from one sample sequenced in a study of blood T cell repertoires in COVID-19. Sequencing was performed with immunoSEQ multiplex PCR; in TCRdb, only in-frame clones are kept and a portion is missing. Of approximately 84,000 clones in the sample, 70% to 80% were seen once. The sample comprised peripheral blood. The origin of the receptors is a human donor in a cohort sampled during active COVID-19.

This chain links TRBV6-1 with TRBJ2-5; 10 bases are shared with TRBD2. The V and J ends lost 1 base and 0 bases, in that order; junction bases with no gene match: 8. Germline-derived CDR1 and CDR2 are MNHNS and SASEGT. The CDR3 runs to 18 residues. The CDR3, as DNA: TGTGCCAGCAGTGAAGTTCTAGCGGGGGACCCGTACCAAGAGACCCAGTACTTC. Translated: CASSEVLAGDPYQETQYF.

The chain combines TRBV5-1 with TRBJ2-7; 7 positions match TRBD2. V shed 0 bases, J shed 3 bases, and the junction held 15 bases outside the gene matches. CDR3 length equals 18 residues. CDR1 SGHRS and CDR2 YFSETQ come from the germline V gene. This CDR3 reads CASSLVGRGLSGVYEQYF. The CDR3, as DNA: TGCGCCAGCAGCTTGGTGGGGAGGGGTCTTTCAGGAGTCTACGAGCAGTACTTC.

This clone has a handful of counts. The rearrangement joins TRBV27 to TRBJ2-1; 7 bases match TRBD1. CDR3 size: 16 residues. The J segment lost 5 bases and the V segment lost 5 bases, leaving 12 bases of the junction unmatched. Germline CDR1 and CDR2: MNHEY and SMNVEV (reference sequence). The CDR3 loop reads CASSRIWGQLNNEQFF. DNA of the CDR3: TGTGCCAGCAGTCGGATTTGGGGACAGCTAAACAATGAGCAGTTCTTC.

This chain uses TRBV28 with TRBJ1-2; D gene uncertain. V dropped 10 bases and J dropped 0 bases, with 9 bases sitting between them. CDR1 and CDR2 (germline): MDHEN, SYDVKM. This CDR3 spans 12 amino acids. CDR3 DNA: TGTGCCACCTCCGGTCCTAACTATGGCTACACCTTC. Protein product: CATSGPNYGYTF.

This CDR3 is CASSPGVWGGQANTGELFF. CDR3 in DNA: TGTGCCAGCAGTCCGGGAGTCTGGGGTGGTCAGGCGAACACCGGGGAGCTGTTTTTT. The chain employs TRBV28 and TRBJ2-2, with D perhaps TRBD2 (6 bases). The CDR3 is 19 amino acids. Trimming took 5 bases from V and 0 from J, leaving 22 bases between them. Germline values: CDR1 MDHEN, CDR2 SYDVKM.

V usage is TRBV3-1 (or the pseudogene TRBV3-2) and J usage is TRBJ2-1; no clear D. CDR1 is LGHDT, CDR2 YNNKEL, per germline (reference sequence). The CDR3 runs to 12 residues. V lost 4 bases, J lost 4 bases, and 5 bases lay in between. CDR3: CASSPRYNEQFF. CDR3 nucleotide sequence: TGTGCCAGCAGCCCCAGGTACAATGAGCAGTTCTTC.

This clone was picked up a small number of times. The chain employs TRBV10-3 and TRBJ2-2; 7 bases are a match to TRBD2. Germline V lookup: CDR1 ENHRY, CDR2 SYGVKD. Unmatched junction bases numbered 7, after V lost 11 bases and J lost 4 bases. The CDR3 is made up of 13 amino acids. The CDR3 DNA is TGTGCCTCGAGCGGGATGGGCACCGGGGAGCTGTTTTTT. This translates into CASSGMGTGELFF.

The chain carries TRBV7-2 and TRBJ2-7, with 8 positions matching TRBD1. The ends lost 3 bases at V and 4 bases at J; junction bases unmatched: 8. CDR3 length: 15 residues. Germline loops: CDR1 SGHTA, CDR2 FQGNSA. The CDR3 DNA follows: TGTGCCAGCAGCTTTCCAGGGGGCCATAGGTACGAGCAGTACTTC. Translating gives CASSFPGGHRYEQYF.

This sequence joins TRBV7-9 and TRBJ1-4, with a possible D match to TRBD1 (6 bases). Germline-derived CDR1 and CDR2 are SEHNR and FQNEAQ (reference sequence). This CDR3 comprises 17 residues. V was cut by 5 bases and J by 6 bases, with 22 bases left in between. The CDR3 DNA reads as TGTGCCAGCAGCCTAGGGGCAGGGGCAGGGGCCTATGAAAAACTGTTTTTT. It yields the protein CASSLGAGAGAYEKLFF.

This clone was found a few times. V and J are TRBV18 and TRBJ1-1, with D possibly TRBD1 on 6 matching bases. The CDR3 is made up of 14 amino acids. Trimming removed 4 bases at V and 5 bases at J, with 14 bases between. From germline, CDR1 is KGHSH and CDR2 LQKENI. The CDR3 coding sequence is TGTGCCAGCTCACGGAGCAGGGGAGAGACTGAAGCTTTCTTT. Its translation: CASSRSRGETEAFF.

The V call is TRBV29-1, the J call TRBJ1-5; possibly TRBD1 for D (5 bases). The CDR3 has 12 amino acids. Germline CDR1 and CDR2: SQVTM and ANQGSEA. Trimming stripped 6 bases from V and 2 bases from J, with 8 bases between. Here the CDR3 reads CSVQGGNQPQHF. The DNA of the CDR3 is TGCAGCGTCCAAGGGGGCAATCAGCCCCAGCATTTT.